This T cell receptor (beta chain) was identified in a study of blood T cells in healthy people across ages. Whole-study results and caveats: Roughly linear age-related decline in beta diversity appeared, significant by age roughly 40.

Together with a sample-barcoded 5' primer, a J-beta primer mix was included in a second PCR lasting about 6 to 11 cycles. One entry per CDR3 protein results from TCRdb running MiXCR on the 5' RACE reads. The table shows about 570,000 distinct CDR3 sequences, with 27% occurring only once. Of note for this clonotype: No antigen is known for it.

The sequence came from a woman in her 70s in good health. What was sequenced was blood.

The CDR3 spells CASRITGDDGNTIYF. The CDR3, as DNA: TGTGCCAGCAGGATAACAGGGGACGATGGAAACACCATATATTTT. This chain joins TRBV7-9 and TRBJ1-3, with 7 nucleotides matching TRBD1. The CDR3 is made up of 15 amino acids. The J segment lost 3 bases and the V segment lost 6 bases, leaving 8 bases of the junction unmatched. Germline CDR1 is SEHNR and CDR2 is FQNEAQ (reference sequence).